One and the same sample provided the 6 T cell receptor beta chains below, sequenced in a study of T-cell reconstitution after alpha-beta-depleted transplantation in children. A library of TCRbeta sequences, prepared with unique molecular identifiers, was generated. TCRdb recomputed calls from the PCR reads with MiXCR, one row per CDR3 protein. The repertoire holds approximately 170,000 distinct CDR3 sequences, with 8.5% to 14% as singletons. Specimen: PBMCs, collected before TCRalphabeta/CD19-depleted stem cell transplant. The receptors were gathered from a boy aged 2 to 9 with acute myeloid leukemia, due to receive a stem cell transplant.

This clonotype was observed many times. The chain uses TRBV4-1 and TRBJ1-6, with D tentatively TRBD1 (6 bases). This CDR3 has 15 amino acids. Germline-derived CDR1 and CDR2 are MGHRA and YSYEKL. V gave up 0 bases and J gave up 9 bases, with 12 bases separating them. Here the CDR3 DNA reads TGCGCCAGCAGCCAAGAACAGGGCTGGGTTTCACCCCTCCACTTT. Protein: CASSQEQGWVSPLHF.

This clonotype occurred many times. CDR3 sequence (DNA): TGTGCCATCAGTGAGTCCCTAGCCCGGGGATCGGAGACCCAGTACTTC. Protein: CAISESLARGSETQYF. V is TRBV10-3 and J is TRBJ2-5; D might be TRBD2 (5 bases). With 0 bases removed from V and 5 bases from J, the gap between germline ends came to 16 bases. The length of the CDR3 is 16 residues. Germline loops: CDR1 ENHRY, CDR2 SYGVKD.

This clonotype was found many times. The chain is built from TRBV7-2 and TRBJ2-5; maybe TRBD2 (6 bases). CDR3 length equals 15 residues. V lost 6 bases, J lost 4 bases, and 18 bases lay in between. Per the germline V gene, CDR1 is SGHTA and CDR2 is FQGNSA. The CDR3: CASRFLGLEGETQYF. The DNA of the CDR3 is TGTGCCAGCAGATTCCTCGGCCTGGAGGGAGAGACCCAGTACTTC.

A note on this clonotype: Given a much more abundant clone one base away, this may be a read error. Written as DNA, the CDR3 is TGTGCCTCGACAGCAATGAACGCTGAAGCTTTCTTT. It translates to CASTAMNAEAFF. V is TRBV30 and J is TRBJ1-1; tentatively, D is TRBD1 (5 bases). This CDR3 is 12 amino acids long. Per germline, CDR1 GTSNPN and CDR2 SVGIG (reference sequence). Full variable domain (missing parts from reference TRBV30 and TRBJ1-1): SQTIHQWPATLVQPVGSPLSLECTVEGTSNPNLYWYRQAAGRGLQLLFYSVGIGQISSEVPQNLSASRPQDRQFILSSKKLLLSDSGFYLCASTAMNAEAFFGQGTRLTVV.

This clonotype was observed many times. This rearrangement joins TRBV7-2 to TRBJ2-7; D uncertain. Germline V gives CDR1 SGHTA, CDR2 FQGNSA. Trimming removed 1 base from V and 2 bases from J, with 12 bases in between. The CDR3 sequence is 15 residues long. This CDR3 reads CASSLVAQTTYEQYF. CDR3 DNA sequence: TGTGCCAGCAGCTTAGTGGCCCAAACAACCTACGAGCAGTACTTC.

This clonotype was detected ten times or more. V usage is TRBV28 and J usage is TRBJ1-1; D is possibly TRBD1 (5 bases). The germline CDR1 and CDR2 sequences are MDHEN and SYDVKM. This CDR3 spans 15 amino acids. Between the trimmed V and J ends, which lost 3 bases and 0 bases, there was a span of 11 bases. The CDR3 loop is CASSFWTYLNTEAFF. CDR3 nucleotide sequence: TGTGCCAGCAGTTTCTGGACATACTTGAACACTGAAGCTTTCTTT.